The 32 T cell receptor beta chains given below trace back to one sample, sequenced in a study. In TCRdb, the 5' RACE reads were re-called with MiXCR into one record per CDR3 protein. The sample shows 10,000 or so distinct CDR3 sequences, around 28% of them seen only once. The specimen sequenced was naive CD4+ T cells sorted from a lymph node. The subset here: naive CD4+ T cells, CD4+CD45RA+CD25-. All receptors come from a female donor with breast cancer.

Judged by abundance, this clonotype is medium-sized (0.01 to 0.1%). The chain carries TRBV30 and TRBJ1-1, with D hard to call. Germline CDR1 reads GTSNPN; CDR2 reads SVGIG (reference sequence). The CDR3 has 15 amino acids. V lost 3 bases and J lost 3, with 17 bases in between. The CDR3 sequence is CAWRAGLLKDTEAFF. CDR3 coding DNA: TGTGCCTGGAGGGCGGGCCTCTTAAAGGACACTGAAGCTTTCTTT.

This clonotype has just one count. A junction end diverges from the germline sequence, so it may reflect a read error. The rearrangement uses TRBV20-1 and TRBJ2-1, with 7 bases matching TRBD2. The germline CDR1 and CDR2 sequences are DFQATT and SNEGSKA (reference sequence). CDR3 size: 12 residues. The CDR3 sequence is CSASGDYNEEFF. CDR3 bases: TGCAGTGCCAGCGGGGATTACAATGAGGAGTTCTTC.

Of note for this clonotype: A read error is possible here, since a much larger clone lies one base away. V usage is TRBV24-1 and J usage is TRBJ1-1, with D possibly being TRBD1 (6 bases). The CDR3 is made up of 15 amino acids. CDR1 is KGHDR and CDR2 is SFDVKD in the germline V gene. CDR3 protein: CATSGTGRGNTGAFF. The CDR3 nucleotides are TGTGCCACCAGTGGAACAGGGAGAGGTAACACTGGAGCTTTCTTT.

This clonotype showed up many times. The rearrangement links TRBV29-1 to TRBJ1-2, with D perhaps matching TRBD1 (6 bases). V gave up 6 bases and J gave up 4 bases, with 18 bases separating them. CDR1 and CDR2 from the germline V gene are SQVTM and ANQGSEA. The CDR3 loop spans 14 amino acids. As DNA, the CDR3 is TGCAGCGTGAAGGGGGGTACAGAGTCCTATGGCTACACCTTC. Protein sequence: CSVKGGTESYGYTF.

Comment on this clonotype: A read error may be the cause here, since a much bigger clone is one base away. This chain uses TRBV3-1 with TRBJ1-5, with D unclear. CDR3 size: 14 residues. The V gene's germline CDR1 is LGHDT and CDR2 YNNKEL (reference sequence). The CDR3 loop is CASSQDFGVQPHHF. The CDR3 coding sequence is TGTGCCAGCAGCCAAGATTTCGGGGTTCAGCCCCACCATTTT.

This clonotype is deemed medium-sized. The chain joins TRBV11-2 to TRBJ1-3; 11 positions match TRBD1. V shed 3 bases, J shed 0 bases, and the junction held 1 base outside the gene matches. The CDR3 has 16 amino acids. CDR1 and CDR2 (germline): SGHAT, FQNNGV. In nucleotides, the CDR3 is TGTGCCAGCAGCTTGGACAGGGGGCACTCTGGAAACACCATATATTTT. This translates into CASSLDRGHSGNTIYF.

About this clonotype: A much larger clonotype is one base distant, so this may be a read error. This chain joins TRBV6-5 and TRBJ2-1; tentatively, D is TRBD1 (6 bases). Germline CDR1 is MNHEY and CDR2 is SVGAGI. The CDR3 contains 13 residues. With 8 bases removed from V and 9 bases from J, the gap between germline ends came to 17 bases. The CDR3 DNA follows: TGTGCCAGCTCGCGACTGGGGGCAGGTGAGCAGTTCTTC. Amino acid sequence: CASSRLGAGEQFF.

In this sample, this clonotype is medium-sized. The chain carries TRBV5-1 and TRBJ1-1, with TRBD1 matching over 11 bases. V shed 2 bases, J shed 7 bases, and the junction held 7 bases outside the gene matches. Germline CDR1 and CDR2: SGHRS and YFSETQ. The CDR3 is 15 amino acids. The CDR3 coding sequence is TGCGCCAGCAGCTTACCGGGACAGGGGGTTCTTGAAGCTTTCTTT. It translates to CASSLPGQGVLEAFF.

The table lists this clonotype with a few counts. This rearrangement joins TRBV14 to TRBJ2-7, with 7 bases lining up with TRBD1. V trimming: 5 bases; J trimming: 4 bases; junction bases outside the gene matches: 5. Germline V gene data show CDR1 as SGHDN and CDR2 as FVKESK. The CDR3 has 13 residues. CDR3 loop: CASSAWDRYEQYF. CDR3 DNA sequence: TGTGCCAGCAGCGCATGGGACAGATACGAGCAGTACTTC. Using reference TRBV14 and TRBJ2-7 for the parts outside the CDR3, the full variable domain is EAGVTQFPSHSVIEKGQTVTLRCDPISGHDNLYWYRRVMGKEIKFLLHFVKESKQDESGMPNNRFLAERTGGTYSTLKVQPAELEDSGVYFCASSAWDRYEQYFGPGTRLTVT.

This clonotype was detected many times. The chain links TRBV14 to TRBJ2-7, with 8 bases lining up with TRBD2. Trimming removed 5 bases from V and 8 bases from J; junction bases left unmatched: 11. CDR3 size: 14 residues. Germline V gene sequence: CDR1 SGHDN, CDR2 FVKESK. CDR3 residues: CASSFTGKREKQYF. The CDR3, as DNA: TGTGCCAGCAGCTTTACCGGGAAGCGGGAGAAGCAGTACTTC.

A few counts support this clonotype. The genes are TRBV30 and TRBJ2-3, with a tentative D call TRBD1 (5 bases). Germline CDR1 GTSNPN, CDR2 SVGIG (reference sequence). The CDR3 consists of 14 residues. V was cut by 4 bases and J by 4 bases, with 15 bases left in between. The CDR3 here is CAWTNRLSSDTQYF. Here the CDR3 DNA reads TGTGCCTGGACTAACAGGCTCTCCTCAGATACGCAGTATTTT.

The V and J genes are TRBV12-3 or TRBV12-4 and TRBJ2-3, with 10 nucleotides matching TRBD2. The trim removed 3 bases at V and 2 bases at J, leaving 14 bases unmatched. The CDR3 sequence is 19 residues long. CDR3 sequence: CASSFPPAVAGGSTDTQYF. In DNA form, the CDR3 reads TGTGCCAGCAGTTTTCCTCCCGCAGTAGCGGGGGGATCCACAGATACGCAGTATTTT.

Regarding this clonotype: This could be a read error, since a much larger clone is one nucleotide away. This sequence joins TRBV7-9 and TRBJ2-2; 9 nucleotides agree with TRBD2. CDR3 length: 15 amino acids. The germline V gene encodes CDR1 SEHNR and CDR2 FQNEAQ (reference sequence). CDR3 residues: CASGLLAGETGELFF. The CDR3 DNA follows: TGTGCCAGCGGCTTATTAGCGGGAGAAACTGGGGAGCTGTTTTTT.

Only a few counts were recorded for this clonotype. The J gene is TRBJ2-6, the V gene TRBV29-1, with TRBD1 matching 8 bases. The CDR3 spans 17 residues. Germline loops: CDR1 SQVTM, CDR2 ANQGSEA. The ends lost 3 bases at V and 0 bases at J; junction bases unmatched: 7. CDR3 in DNA: TGCAGCGTTGACGGGGGACAGGCGATCTCTGGGGCCAACGTCCTGACTTTC. It is translated as CSVDGGQAISGANVLTF.

A note on this clonotype: Mismatch with germline at one junction end may stem from a read error. This chain uses TRBV5-1 with TRBJ2-1, with 10 bases fitting TRBD2. Per germline, CDR1 SGHRS and CDR2 YFSETQ. The CDR3 has 16 residues. The CDR3 sequence is CASSLVAGGHYNKQFF. The CDR3 region has the DNA TGCGCCAGCAGCTTGGTAGCGGGAGGCCACTACAATAAGCAGTTCTTC.

With regard to this clonotype: Compared with germline, one end of the junction differs, possibly owing to a read error. The rearrangement joins TRBV11-3 to TRBJ2-1; D call uncertain. The CDR3 length is 14 residues. The germline V gene has CDR1 SGHNT and CDR2 YENEEA. The CDR3, as DNA: TGTGCCAGCAGCCAGATGCGCTCCCACAATGGGCAGCTCTTC. The encoded protein is CASSQMRSHNGQLF.

In its sample, this clonotype was seen many times. Germline is not matched at one junction end, which may reflect a read error. This sequence joins TRBV6-6 and TRBJ2-7; 7 positions agree with TRBD1. CDR1 is MNHNY, CDR2 SVGAGI, per germline (reference sequence). CDR3 size: 11 residues. CDR3 DNA: TGTGCCAGCAGTTACTCGGGGACAGCCCGCTTC. It codes for CASSYSGTARF.

Ten or more counts support this clonotype. At one end, the junction sequence differs from germline, possibly due to a read error. This chain connects TRBV12-3 or TRBV12-4 to TRBJ2-7; possibly TRBD2 for D (6 bases). CDR3 length equals 14 residues. This CDR3 reads CASSLVADSHEQYF. DNA for the CDR3: TGTGCCAGCAGTTTAGTAGCGGACTCCCACGAGCAGTACTTC.

This clonotype has at least ten counts. The chain couples TRBV20-1 to TRBJ1-5; TRBD1 aligns across 7 bases. The CDR3 has 14 amino acids. The V segment lost 6 bases and the J segment 3 bases; nucleotides outside the gene matches: 8. Per the germline V gene, CDR1 is DFQATT and CDR2 is SNEGSKA (reference sequence). In nucleotides, the CDR3 is TGCAGTGCAGGCCCGACAGGGTTCAATCAGCCCCAGCATTTT. It specifies CSAGPTGFNQPQHF.

This chain uses TRBV24-1 with TRBJ2-4, with a tentative D call TRBD2 (6 bases). The CDR3 spans 13 residues. The germline CDR1 and CDR2 sequences are KGHDR and SFDVKD. The ends were cut back, 5 bases at V and 7 bases at J, with 11 bases in the middle. The CDR3 nucleotides read TGTGCCACCAGTGGACGGAGGGAGAACATTCAGTACTTC. Its protein is CATSGRRENIQYF.

The chain employs TRBV2 and TRBJ1-6, with TRBD1 identical over 10 bases. V lost 6 bases, J lost 10 bases, and 6 bases stayed unmatched. CDR3 length: 14 amino acids. Germline V gene data show CDR1 as SNHLY and CDR2 as FYNNEI. Here the CDR3 reads CASRGQGDLSPLHF. CDR3 DNA sequence: TGTGCCAGCAGAGGACAGGGGGACCTGTCACCCCTCCACTTT.

This clonotype has a count of ten or more. V gene TRBV20-1 combines with J gene TRBJ2-3; perhaps TRBD1 as D (6 bases). The V and J ends lost 6 bases and 2 bases respectively, with 15 bases between them. The CDR3 is 14 amino acids. Germline V gene lookup returns CDR1 DFQATT and CDR2 SNEGSKA (reference sequence). CDR3 DNA sequence: TGCAGTGCCACACGACAGGATAACACAGATACGCAGTATTTT. It is translated as CSATRQDNTDTQYF.

This clonotype was observed a handful of times. The chain links TRBV5-1 to TRBJ2-6; D is unclear. V was trimmed by 0 bases and J by 0 bases, leaving 4 bases between them. CDR1 is SGHRS and CDR2 is YFSETQ in the germline V gene. This CDR3 is 15 amino acids long. The CDR3 here is CASSLGHSGANVLTF. In nucleotides, the CDR3 is TGCGCCAGCAGCTTGGGTCACTCTGGGGCCAACGTCCTGACTTTC.

This clonotype has only a few counts. The chain uses TRBV7-2 and TRBJ2-2; no clear D gene. Per germline, CDR1 SGHTA and CDR2 FQGNSA. V lost 1 base to trimming and J lost 0 bases, with 9 bases between them. This CDR3 has 16 residues. Here the CDR3 reads CASSLDGGTNTGELFF. Here the CDR3 DNA reads TGTGCCAGCAGCTTAGACGGCGGTACGAACACCGGGGAGCTGTTTTTT.

Details on this clonotype: A much larger clone sits a single nucleotide away, making a read error possible. The chain links TRBV4-3 to TRBJ2-5; 7 bases agree with TRBD1. The ends lost 4 bases at V and 4 bases at J; junction bases unmatched: 6. The CDR3 loop spans 14 amino acids. The germline CDR1 and CDR2 sequences are LGHNA and YSLEER. CDR3 nucleotides: TGCGCCAGCAGCCGAAGGGACAGACGAGAGACCCAGTACTTC. Translated, it gives CASSRRDRRETQYF.

This clonotype was observed a few times. The chain is built from TRBV11-1 and TRBJ2-6; no definite D call. The CDR3 has 18 amino acids. Trimming removed 5 bases from V and 0 bases from J, with 17 bases in between. Germline V gene data show CDR1 as SGHAT and CDR2 as FQDESV (reference sequence). The CDR3 is CASSPKTSPFSGANVLTF. CDR3 sequence (DNA): TGTGCCAGCAGCCCTAAGACAAGCCCTTTCTCTGGGGCCAACGTCCTGACTTTC.

This clonotype is medium-sized within its sample. This chain uses TRBV9 with TRBJ1-2; D is undetermined. Germline V lookup: CDR1 SGDLS, CDR2 YYNGEE. The CDR3 is 16 residues long. The V gene lost 2 bases and the J gene lost 6 bases, with 20 bases spanning the gap. The CDR3 nucleotides read TGTGCCAGCAGCGTGATCGCAAGCCCCGGGGTGAATGGCTACACCTTC. Protein sequence: CASSVIASPGVNGYTF.

The chain uses TRBV7-2 and TRBJ2-7; 10 nucleotides agree with TRBD1. Losses at the gene ends were 5 bases for V and 6 bases for J; bases not matched to a gene: 13. Germline-derived CDR1 and CDR2 are SGHTA and FQGNSA. This CDR3 contains 16 residues. The CDR3 reads CASSLTPGQGIGEQYF. CDR3 sequence (DNA): TGTGCCAGCAGCCTAACCCCGGGACAGGGGATCGGCGAGCAGTACTTC.

The chain combines TRBV9 with TRBJ1-1; no firm D call. With 0 bases removed from V and 4 bases from J, the gap between germline ends came to 7 bases. The length of the CDR3 is 13 residues. Germline-derived CDR1 and CDR2 are SGDLS and YYNGEE. The CDR3 protein is CASSVEPATEAFF. In DNA, the CDR3 is TGTGCCAGCAGCGTAGAGCCCGCCACTGAAGCTTTCTTT.

The chain employs TRBV20-1 and TRBJ2-5; 7 positions match TRBD2. Germline V gene sequence: CDR1 DFQATT, CDR2 SNEGSKA (reference sequence). The V gene end was trimmed by 2 bases and the J gene end by 5 bases; junction bases not matched to a gene: 8. The CDR3 is 14 residues long. For the CDR3, the DNA is TGCAGTGCTAGATTTGCGGGAGAAATGGAGACCCAGTACTTC. Its translation is CSARFAGEMETQYF.

The rearrangement links TRBV14 to TRBJ2-1; D remains unclear. The CDR3 totals 15 residues. Germline V gene data show CDR1 as SGHDN and CDR2 as FVKESK. Trimming left V 3 bases short and J 2 bases short, with 11 bases between. DNA for the CDR3: TGTGCCAGCAGCCAGACCGGAAATACCTACAATGAGCAGTTCTTC. Translated: CASSQTGNTYNEQFF.

This clonotype was detected once. The junction shows a germline mismatch at one end, possibly a read error. The gene calls are TRBV7-2 and TRBJ1-5; 7 nucleotides align to TRBD1. The CDR3 is made up of 14 amino acids. Germline values: CDR1 SGHTA, CDR2 FQGNSA. The chain's CDR3 is CAGSYRDRNQPQHF. The CDR3 DNA reads TGTGCCGGCAGCTACCGGGACAGAAATCAGCCCCAGCACTTT.